This T cell receptor (beta chain) came from a study of blood T cell repertoires in COVID-19. Study-wide context: The study drew acute and convalescent COVID-19 samples from the United States, Italy and Spain. The cDNA or gDNA used as material had been derived from T cells, B-cell-depleted T cells, or PBMCs.

This clone occurred once. The study drew participants aged roughly 18 to 89 years from 20 to 30 US areas. This CDR3 is 11 amino acids long. From germline, CDR1 is GTSNPN and CDR2 SVGIG (reference sequence). Trimming left V 2 bases short and J 4 bases short, with 5 bases between. TCRdb's copy holds only in-frame clones and misses some; the assay was immunoSEQ multiplex PCR. This table holds 400,000 to 550,000 clones, 70% to 90% found once. Sequenced sample: PBMCs or T cells enriched from blood (not recorded which). V and J are TRBV30 and TRBJ2-5; D unresolved. The sequence was collected from a woman under 30 with acute COVID-19. The CDR3: CAWSSRETQYF. The CDR3 region has the DNA TGTGCCTGGAGTTCTCGAGAGACCCAGTACTTC.